This T cell receptor beta chain was captured in a study of T cell responses to AZD1222 COVID-19 vaccine. Assay used: immunoSEQ multiplex PCR; TCRdb lists only in-frame clones, some missing. Of some 150,000 clones listed, around 90% are singletons. The V and J ends lost 2 bases and 10 bases, in that order; junction bases with no gene match: 8. CDR3 length: 14 amino acids. The V call is TRBV23-1, the J call TRBJ2-1; the match to TRBD1 covers 7 bases. TRBV23-1 is flagged as an ORF with uncertain function. The TCR sequence derives from an adult in good health. The sequences come from peripheral blood, collected on day 0 of AZD1222 vaccination. The DNA for the CDR3 is TGCGCCAGCAGTCAAGGGACAGTACATGGGGAGCAGTTCTTC. Protein sequence: CASSQGTVHGEQFF.